This T cell receptor (beta chain) was documented in a study of T cells in tumors after PD-1 blockade. The wider study: Excluded were patients with checkpoint blockade, immunosuppressants, or radiotherapy or other anti-cancer therapy within 4 weeks. During anti-PD-1 treatment, some patients continued daily vismodegib 150 mg. Peripheral blood samples averaged 36,536 unique clonotypes and about 120,000 templates. Study results and caveats: Approximately 43% of tumor TCR clonotypes were also found in blood.

Sequencing was performed with immunoSEQ multiplex PCR; in TCRdb, only in-frame clones are kept and a portion is missing. The repertoire has about 35,000 clones, roughly 78% of them found once; the top ten carry under 40%. Turning to this clone: Its cognate antigen is unknown.

The V gene's germline CDR1 is GTSNPN and CDR2 SVGIG (reference sequence). The CDR3 extends over 14 amino acids. Deletions cut 2 bases from V and 5 bases from J, with 15 bases between. This receptor was obtained from a human donor with basal cell carcinoma. The V call is TRBV30, the J call TRBJ2-5; tentative D call: TRBD2 (6 bases). Sequencing was performed on PBMCs, taken before anti-PD-1 treatment. This chain's CDR3 is CAWSRGLATETQYF. The DNA of the CDR3 is TGTGCCTGGAGTAGAGGGCTAGCGACGGAGACCCAGTACTTC.